The sequence of this T cell receptor (beta chain) was determined in a study of regulatory T cells in long-lasting Graves disease. For the study at large: Graves' patients with a new diagnosis had received antithyroid drugs under 3 months.

Concerning this clonotype: A much more abundant neighbour one base away suggests this may be a read error.

This sample's time point: newly diagnosed GD, antithyroid drugs for less than 3 months. The TCR library was made from RNA that had been extracted from PBMCs in TRIzol. The CDR3 has 15 amino acids. The germline gives CDR1 LNHDA, CDR2 SQIVND (reference sequence). Trimming took off 5 bases at V and 8 bases at J, with 18 bases between the two ends. CDR3 regions were amplified by Arm-PCR using iRepertoire HTBI primers to build TCR beta libraries. TCRdb re-called the multiplex PCR reads through MiXCR, storing one row per CDR3 protein. Among 510,000 or so distinct CDR3 sequences listed, around 13% were seen once. These same data were also listed under a study on T cells in Graves' hyperthyroidism and ophthalmopathy. That work states: Clinical symptoms, serum thyroxine, TRAb, thyroid ultrasound and orbital computed tomography informed diagnoses.

The sequencing used peripheral blood mononuclear cells (PBMCs), collected at new diagnosis, from a patient treated with antithyroid drugs. The TCR was taken from a woman aged 25 to 39 with Graves disease. This chain connects TRBV19 to TRBJ1-4; no firm D call. In DNA, the CDR3 is TGTGCCAGTAGTGAGGCCCCTCTTAAGACGGAAAAACTGTTTTTT. As protein: CASSEAPLKTEKLFF.